The sequence of this T cell receptor beta chain was determined in a study of blood T cell repertoires in COVID-19. Overall study: Acute and convalescent COVID-19 samples came from the United States, Italy and Spain. Nucleic acid was either cDNA or gDNA, and it came from T cells, B-cell-depleted T cells, or PBMCs.

Clones were read by immunoSEQ multiplex PCR, and TCRdb kept only the in-frame ones, dropping some. The table lists around 150,000 clones, around nine tenths of them singletons. CDR3 length equals 16 residues. Germline-derived CDR1 and CDR2 are LGHNA and YNFKEQ. V was pared by 4 bases and J by 5 bases, with 7 bases of the junction left unmatched. The J gene is TRBJ2-3, the V gene TRBV4-2, with 12 bases fitting TRBD1. Sample: peripheral blood. The clonotype comes from a woman aged 40 to 50 with acute or convalescent COVID-19. CDR3 loop: CASSPRDRGRGDTQYF. CDR3 bases: TGTGCCAGCAGCCCCCGGGACAGGGGGCGCGGAGATACGCAGTATTTT.